Below are 11 T cell receptor beta chains sequenced from a single sample in a study of blood T cell repertoires in COVID-19. Some clones are missing from TCRdb's copy, which holds only in-frame ones; the method was immunoSEQ multiplex PCR. The repertoire consists of around 300,000 clones, with 70% to 90% occurring once and the leading ten covering under 15%. Specimen: peripheral blood. All receptors come from a woman in her 70s with COVID-19, enrolled during active disease.

V gene TRBV27 combines with J gene TRBJ2-7; 8 bases agree with TRBD1. Germline V CDR1 and CDR2: MNHEY, SMNVEV (reference sequence). CDR3 length equals 13 residues. J was trimmed by 5 bases and V by 10 bases; bases with no gene match: 10. CDR3 region: CAIIRTGPHEQYF. Written as DNA, the CDR3 is TGTGCCATCATTCGGACAGGGCCCCACGAGCAGTACTTC.

The chain employs TRBV9 and TRBJ2-6, with 7 bases matching TRBD1. V gave up 1 base and J gave up 0 bases; unmatched junction bases: 10. Germline CDR1 is SGDLS and CDR2 is YYNGEE. The CDR3 is 19 amino acids. DNA of the CDR3: TGTGCCAGCAGCGTACCCTCGGGACAGTCCCCCTCTGGGGCCAACGTCCTGACTTTC. Encoded protein: CASSVPSGQSPSGANVLTF.

The rearrangement uses TRBV2 and TRBJ2-3; TRBD2 matches 10 bases. CDR1 is SNHLY, CDR2 FYNNEI, per germline. With V trimmed by 7 bases and J by 2 bases, 9 bases remained unmatched. This CDR3 contains 16 residues. The CDR3 loop reads CASTFRLAGSTDTQYF. CDR3 bases: TGTGCCAGCACCTTCAGACTAGCGGGCTCCACAGATACGCAGTATTTT. Full variable domain (remainder filled in from reference TRBV2 and TRBJ2-3): EPEVTQTPSHQVTQMGQEVILRCVPISNHLYFYWYRQILGQKVEFLVSFYNNEISEKSEIFDDQFSVERPDGSNFTLKIRSTKLEDSAMYFCASTFRLAGSTDTQYFGPGTRLTVL.

The genes are TRBV6-5 and TRBJ1-3; D is ambiguous. This CDR3 is built from 14 residues. V was pared by 8 bases and J by 0 bases, with 11 bases between. Germline assignment: CDR1 MNHEY and CDR2 SVGAGI. CDR3 amino acids: CASHKLDSGNTIYF. The CDR3 DNA reads as TGTGCCAGCCATAAACTAGACTCTGGAAACACCATATATTTT.

The V gene is TRBV18, the J gene TRBJ1-1; D is possibly TRBD1 (6 bases). Germline loops: CDR1 KGHSH, CDR2 LQKENI. V lost 0 bases to trimming and J lost 4 bases, with 18 bases between them. The CDR3 is 17 amino acids. In nucleotides, the CDR3 is TGTGCCAGCTCACCACCGGGGGCCGCAGGGGTGAGCACTGAAGCTTTCTTT. Translated, it gives CASSPPGAAGVSTEAFF.

The CDR3 nucleotides read TGTGCCAGCAGTCCGACAGGGATCGCCACCTATGGCTACACCTTC. Translating it yields CASSPTGIATYGYTF. This chain joins TRBV28 and TRBJ1-2; 7 nucleotides match TRBD1. The germline V gene encodes CDR1 MDHEN and CDR2 SYDVKM. The CDR3 length is 15 residues. V lost 5 bases and J lost 4; bases outside the gene matches: 10.

This chain joins TRBV5-6 and TRBJ2-7; possible D gene TRBD1, 6 bases. The germline V gene has CDR1 SGHDT and CDR2 YYEEEE. The V gene lost 4 bases and the J gene lost 1 base, with 15 bases spanning the gap. The CDR3 is 15 residues long. CDR3 bases: TGTGCCAGCAGCGCTACAGGGTCCCTTTCCTACGAGCAGTACTTC. Protein product: CASSATGSLSYEQYF.

CDR3 in DNA: TGTGCTAGTGGTCCCGGACAGGGGGCTATCACAGATACGCAGTATTTT. Translating gives CASGPGQGAITDTQYF. V gene TRBV12-5 combines with J gene TRBJ2-3, with 11 bases that match TRBD1. The germline V gene has CDR1 LGHNT and CDR2 FRNRAP. The CDR3 runs to 16 residues. With V trimmed by 5 bases and J by 2 bases, 6 bases remained unmatched.

The chain recombines TRBV21-1 with TRBJ1-2; TRBD1 reflects the table's D call only, with no check against the DNA. TRBV21-1 is listed as a pseudogene. CDR3 length: 14 amino acids. This chain's CDR3 is CASNNRDRCRGYTF. In nucleotides, the CDR3 is TGTGCCAGCAACAACCGGGACAGGTGCCGGGGCTACACCTTC.

The V and J genes are TRBV30 and TRBJ2-7, with 7 positions matching TRBD1. The CDR3 covers 14 residues. The V segment lost 2 bases and the J segment 4 bases; nucleotides outside the gene matches: 8. Germline CDR1 reads GTSNPN; CDR2 reads SVGIG (reference sequence). For the CDR3, the DNA is TGTGCCTGGAGTTCTAGACAGGGAATATACGAGCAGTACTTC. Its translation is CAWSSRQGIYEQYF.

This rearrangement joins TRBV10-2 to TRBJ2-5; 11 positions agree with TRBD2. The CDR3 is made up of 17 amino acids. The V gene's germline CDR1 is WSHSY and CDR2 SAAADI. The junction had 9 bases not matched to a gene; V was cut back by 0 bases and J by 6 bases. The CDR3 region has the DNA TGCGCCAGCAGTGAGTCTGGGAATAGCGGGGGGGGAAAGACCCAGTACTTC. This encodes CASSESGNSGGGKTQYF.